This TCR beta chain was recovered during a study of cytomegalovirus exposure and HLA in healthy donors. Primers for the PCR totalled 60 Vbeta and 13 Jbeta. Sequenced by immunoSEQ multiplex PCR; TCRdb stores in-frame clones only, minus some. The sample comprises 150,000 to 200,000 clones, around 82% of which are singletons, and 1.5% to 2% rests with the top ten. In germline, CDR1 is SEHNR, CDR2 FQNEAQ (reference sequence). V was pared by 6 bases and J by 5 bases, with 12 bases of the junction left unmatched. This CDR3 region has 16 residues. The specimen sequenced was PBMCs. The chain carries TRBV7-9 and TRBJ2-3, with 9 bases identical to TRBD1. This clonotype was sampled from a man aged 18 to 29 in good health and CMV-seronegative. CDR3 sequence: CASRPQGQGKGDTQYF. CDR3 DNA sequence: TGTGCCAGCAGGCCTCAGGGACAGGGAAAGGGAGATACGCAGTATTTT.